This T cell receptor beta chain was captured in a study of blood T cell repertoires in COVID-19. About the research overall: COVID-19 samples from acute and convalescent phases originated in the United States, Italy and Spain. Sources were T cells, B-cell-depleted T cells, or PBMCs; the material itself was cDNA or gDNA.

Study members were between roughly 18 and 100 years old and lived in 24 US regions. In assigning cohorts, the study relied on participant-reported clinical history. The table came from immunoSEQ multiplex PCR; TCRdb's copy has only in-frame clones and leaves some out. Found here are about 240,000 clones, 70% to 90% of them singletons; the top ten hold less than 4%. Deletions cut 2 bases from V and 14 bases from J, with 24 bases between. The CDR3 runs to 15 residues. The germline V gene has CDR1 SEHNR and CDR2 FQNEAQ (reference sequence). The chain uses TRBV7-9 and TRBJ2-5; D unclear. Sequenced material: PBMCs or T cells enriched from blood (not recorded which). This receptor was taken from a woman aged 40 to 49 with acute COVID-19. The CDR3 protein is CASSLTSNGASEAYF. The CDR3 DNA reads TGTGCCAGCAGCTTAACCTCCAACGGCGCCAGCGAGGCATACTTC.